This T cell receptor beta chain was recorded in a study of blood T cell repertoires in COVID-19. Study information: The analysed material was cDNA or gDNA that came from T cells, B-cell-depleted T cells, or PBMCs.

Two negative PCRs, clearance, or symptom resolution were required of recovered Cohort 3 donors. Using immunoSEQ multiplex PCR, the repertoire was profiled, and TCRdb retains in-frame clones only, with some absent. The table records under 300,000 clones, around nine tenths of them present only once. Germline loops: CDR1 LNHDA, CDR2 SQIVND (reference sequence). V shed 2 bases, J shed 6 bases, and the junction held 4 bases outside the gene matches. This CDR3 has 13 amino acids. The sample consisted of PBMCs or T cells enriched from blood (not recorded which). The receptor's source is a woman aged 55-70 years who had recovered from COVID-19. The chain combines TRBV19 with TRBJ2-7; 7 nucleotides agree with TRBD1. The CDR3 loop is CASSISRGSEQYF. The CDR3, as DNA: TGTGCCAGTAGTATATCCAGGGGGAGCGAGCAGTACTTC.